The source of this TCR beta chain is a study of T cell clonotyping in hematopoietic cell transplantation. About the study: Recipient blood drawn about 28 days pretransplant and days 30, 100, 180 after.

Germline CDR1 reads SQVTM; CDR2 reads ANQGSEA. From its first to its last residue, the CDR3 has 9 amino acids. In regard to this clone: Without the conserved terminal phenylalanine or tryptophan, this CDR3 likely stems from a read error. Because the CDR3's place on the DNA is in doubt, the DNA is left out and the CDR3 is given as listed by TCRdb.

TCRdb's table, derived via immunoSEQ multiplex PCR, lists solely in-frame clones and lacks some. This sample has roughly 13,000 clones; around 62% occur once, and the top ten carry more than 9%. The sample was PBMCs. The rearrangement joins TRBV29-1 to TRBJ2-7. This clonotype was obtained from a human donor who either received an allogeneic hematopoietic cell transplant for a myeloid malignancy or was a related donor (not recorded which). Some clones in this sample may be carry-over from other donors' samples. Here the CDR3 reads CSVETLPAY.